This TCR beta chain emerged from a study of T cell clonality in common variable immunodeficiency. Sequencing input was equivalent genomic DNA from CVID and controls. The data were produced by immunoSEQ multiplex PCR, yet TCRdb's version contains in-frame clones alone and is incomplete. The sample contains about 64,000 clones, none of them singletons. Remarks on this clone: Read data end 3 residues before the CDR3 end; the end is taken from the germline J gene.

Trimming shortened V by 5 bases and J by 7 bases, and 13 bases separated the two germline ends. The CDR3 totals 14 residues. Germline assignment: CDR1 SGHNT and CDR2 YYREEE (reference sequence). This TCR was sampled from a person aged 18 to 75 in good health. The material sequenced was peripheral blood mononuclear cells. J is TRBJ1-6 and V is TRBV5-4; maybe TRBD1 (6 bases). This CDR3 reads CASSPDSQNSPLHF. The sequenced part of the CDR3 DNA is TGTGCCAGCAGTCCGGACAGCCAGAATTCACCC. The full variable domain, completed using reference TRBV5-4 and TRBJ1-6, is ETGVTQSPTHLIKTRGQQVTLRCSSQSGHNTVSWYQQALGQGPQFIFQYYREEENGRGNFPPRFSGLQFPNYSSELNVNALELDDSALYLCASSPDSQNSPLHFGNGTRLTVT.